This TCR beta chain is drawn from a study of T cell changes during pregnancy in multiple sclerosis. TCRdb's table, derived via immunoSEQ multiplex PCR, lists solely in-frame clones and lacks some. Here the sample spans approximately 80,000 clones, about 90% being singletons. The germline gives CDR1 ENHRY, CDR2 SYGVKD. V shed 4 bases, J shed 3 bases, and the junction held 7 bases outside the gene matches. The CDR3 extends over 15 amino acids. The rearrangement uses TRBV10-3 and TRBJ1-1; 8 nucleotides match TRBD1. This TCR was sampled from a female donor in good health, serving as a control in a pregnancy study. Some clones in this sample may be carry-over from other donors' samples. The starting material was PBMCs, obtained in the first trimester of pregnancy. In nucleotides, the CDR3 is TGTGCCATCAGTGGGACAGGGAGGTCGGACACTGAAGCTTTCTTT. It specifies CAISGTGRSDTEAFF.